This is a list of T cell receptor beta chains from one sample in a study of blood T cell repertoires in COVID-19. Generated by immunoSEQ multiplex PCR, the TCRdb table keeps only in-frame clones and is missing some. The table lists some 150,000 clones, roughly 85% of them singletons, with around 3.2% in the top ten. Sequencing was carried out using peripheral blood. These receptors originate from a man in his fifties with acute or convalescent COVID-19. CDR3s include the opening cysteine and the closing phenylalanine or tryptophan. The D gene is left open where the match is weak. Clone size appears in some rows only: once, few, many, or a class for an expanded clone.

CDR3: CASSLGQPGTDQPQHF
DNA: TGTGCCAGCAGCTTGGGACAGCCAGGTACGGATCAGCCCCAGCATTTT
J: TRBJ1-5
size: -
D: TRBD1
V: TRBV11-2

CDR3: CATQTEAFF
DNA: TGTGCCACCCAGACAGAAGCTTTCTTT
J: TRBJ1-1
size: -
D: -
V: TRBV7-9

CDR3: CASSPPEDIQYF
DNA: TGTGCCAGCTCACCCCCGGAGGACATTCAGTACTTC
J: TRBJ2-4
size: -
D: -
V: TRBV18

CDR3: CAMSGQGLTYEQYF
DNA: TGTGCCATGTCGGGACAGGGGCTGACCTACGAGCAGTACTTC
J: TRBJ2-7
size: -
D: TRBD1
V: TRBV2

CDR3: CASRRDRGRPYEQYF
DNA: TGTGCCAGCAGACGGGACAGGGGGCGCCCCTACGAGCAGTACTTC
J: TRBJ2-7
size: -
D: TRBD1
V: TRBV6-5

CDR3: CASSLRAGGSYNEQFF
DNA: TGCGCCAGCAGCCTCCGGGCCGGGGGCTCCTACAATGAGCAGTTCTTC
J: TRBJ2-1
size: -
D: -
V: TRBV4-1

CDR3: CAWSGSAGNTIYF
DNA: TGTGCCTGGAGTGGGTCCGCGGGGAACACCATATATTTT
J: TRBJ1-3
size: -
D: -
V: TRBV30

CDR3: CASSPRDRVHYGYTF
DNA: TGTGCCAGCAGCCCAAGGGACAGGGTTCACTATGGCTACACCTTC
J: TRBJ1-2
size: -
D: TRBD1
V: TRBV7-8

CDR3: CASSQSTSGSSYNEQFF
DNA: TGTGCCAGCAGCCAGTCTACTAGCGGGAGCTCCTACAATGAGCAGTTCTTC
J: TRBJ2-1
size: -
D: TRBD2
V: TRBV28

CDR3: CAIREGQGSDTQYF
DNA: TGTGCCATCAGGGAAGGACAGGGTTCGGATACGCAGTATTTT
J: TRBJ2-3
size: -
D: TRBD1
V: TRBV10-3

CDR3: CASSNPGTERASGYNEQFF
DNA: TGTGCCAGCAGCAATCCAGGGACAGAAAGGGCGTCTGGATACAATGAGCAGTTCTTC
J: TRBJ2-1
size: -
D: -
V: TRBV21-1

CDR3: CASCWGLPQETQYF
DNA: TGTGCCAGCTGTTGGGGACTACCACAAGAGACCCAGTACTTC
J: TRBJ2-5
size: -
D: TRBD2
V: TRBV5-6

CDR3: CASSIGLAGYNEQFF
DNA: TGTGCCAGTAGTATCGGACTAGCGGGCTACAATGAGCAGTTCTTC
J: TRBJ2-1
size: -
D: TRBD2
V: TRBV19

CDR3: CASNQGGPEAFF
DNA: TGTGCCAGCAACCAAGGGGGACCTGAAGCTTTCTTT
J: TRBJ1-1
size: once
D: -
V: TRBV6-5

CDR3: CASSPPGGGWGNEQFF
DNA: TGTGCCAGCAGCCCCCCCGGGGGGGGGTGGGGGAATGAGCAGTTCTTC
J: TRBJ2-1
size: -
D: TRBD2
V: TRBV13

CDR3: CASSLGWEETQYF
DNA: TGTGCCAGCAGTTTGGGCTGGGAAGAGACCCAGTACTTC
J: TRBJ2-5
size: -
D: -
V: TRBV28

CDR3: CASSPGYEQYF
DNA: TGTGCCAGCAGTCCCGGGTACGAGCAGTACTTC
J: TRBJ2-7
size: few
D: -
V: TRBV12-3/TRBV12-4

CDR3: CASPTSGRTDTQYF
DNA: TGTGCCAGCCCAACTAGCGGGAGAACAGATACGCAGTATTTT
J: TRBJ2-3
size: -
D: TRBD2
V: TRBV2

CDR3: CASSVTRLAGATDTQYF
DNA: TGTGCCAGCAGTGTAACACGGCTAGCGGGGGCCACAGATACGCAGTATTTT
J: TRBJ2-3
size: -
D: TRBD2
V: TRBV2

CDR3: CASSESLYRGQNYEQYF
DNA: TGTGCCAGCAGTGAGTCCCTATACAGGGGGCAAAACTACGAGCAGTACTTC
J: TRBJ2-7
size: -
D: TRBD1
V: TRBV25-1

CDR3: CAINEGGGTGAQYF
DNA: TGTGCCATCAACGAGGGGGGAGGGACGGGTGCGCAGTATTTT
J: TRBJ2-3
size: -
D: -
V: TRBV10-3

CDR3: CAHDRGDTEAFF
DNA: TGTGCCCACGACAGGGGCGACACTGAAGCTTTCTTT
J: TRBJ1-1
size: -
D: TRBD1
V: TRBV30

CDR3: CASSLGSGPYEQYF
DNA: TGTGCCAGCAGTTTAGGGAGCGGACCCTACGAGCAGTACTTC
J: TRBJ2-7
size: -
D: -
V: TRBV27

CDR3: CASNWDNLGYGYTF
DNA: TGTGCCAGCAATTGGGACAACCTGGGCTATGGCTACACCTTC
J: TRBJ1-2
size: -
D: -
V: TRBV2

CDR3: CASGLGGTNEKLFF
DNA: TGTGCCAGCGGCCTCGGGGGGACTAATGAAAAACTGTTTTTT
J: TRBJ1-4
size: -
D: -
V: TRBV2

CDR3: CATSDSGLAESLDTQYF
DNA: TGTGCCACCAGTGATTCAGGACTAGCGGAGTCGTTAGATACGCAGTATTTT
J: TRBJ2-3
size: -
D: TRBD2
V: TRBV24-1

CDR3: CASSRSGGGYEQYF
DNA: TGTGCCAGCAGCCGCAGCGGGGGCGGCTACGAGCAGTACTTC
J: TRBJ2-7
size: once
D: TRBD2
V: TRBV5-4

CDR3: CASAGTGKTKQYF
DNA: TGTGCCAGTGCCGGGACAGGGAAGACCAAGCAGTACTTC
J: TRBJ2-7
size: -
D: TRBD1
V: TRBV25-1

CDR3: CASSLLKTGNTEAFF
DNA: TGTGCCAGCTCACTCTTAAAAACAGGGAACACTGAAGCTTTCTTT
J: TRBJ1-1
size: -
D: -
V: TRBV18

CDR3: CASSQSGGATDTQYF
DNA: TGTGCCAGCAGCCAGAGCGGGGGGGCCACAGATACGCAGTATTTT
J: TRBJ2-3
size: -
D: TRBD2
V: TRBV5-4

CDR3: CASTPGGVGTEAFF
DNA: TGTGCCAGCACCCCGGGGGGGGTGGGTACTGAAGCTTTCTTT
J: TRBJ1-1
size: -
D: -
V: TRBV6-5

CDR3: CASSQGSGSGYTF
DNA: TGTGCCAGCAGCCAAGGGTCAGGGTCTGGCTACACCTTC
J: TRBJ1-2
size: once
D: -
V: TRBV14

CDR3: CASSEPGQSSYGYTF
DNA: TGTGCCAGCAGTGAGCCGGGACAGTCAAGCTATGGCTACACCTTC
J: TRBJ1-2
size: -
D: TRBD1
V: TRBV6-6

CDR3: CASSLGRGNTIYF
DNA: TGTGCCAGCAGCCTAGGTCGGGGAAACACCATATATTTT
J: TRBJ1-3
size: -
D: -
V: TRBV7-9

CDR3: CATSDERVGGTQYF
DNA: TGTGCCACCAGTGATGAGCGAGTTGGTGGGACCCAGTACTTC
J: TRBJ2-5
size: few
D: -
V: TRBV24-1

CDR3: CASSVNWAGDRLELFF
DNA: TGTGCCAGCAGCGTTAACTGGGCAGGGGACCGTTTGGAGCTGTTTTTT
J: TRBJ2-2
size: few
D: -
V: TRBV9

CDR3: CASSFEVSYEQYF
DNA: TGTGCCAGCAGCTTTGAGGTTAGCTACGAGCAGTACTTC
J: TRBJ2-7
size: -
D: -
V: TRBV5-8

CDR3: CASSRTGTSGGDTQYF
DNA: TGTGCCAGCAGCCGCACCGGGACTAGCGGGGGAGATACGCAGTATTTT
J: TRBJ2-3
size: -
D: TRBD2
V: TRBV5-8

CDR3: CASSLASHGSGTGELFF
DNA: TGTGCCAGCAGCTTAGCCTCCCACGGGAGCGGCACCGGGGAGCTGTTTTTT
J: TRBJ2-2
size: -
D: -
V: TRBV7-6

CDR3: CASSLERGEQYF
DNA: TGTGCCAGCAGCTTGGAAAGAGGAGAGCAGTACTTC
J: TRBJ2-7
size: -
D: -
V: TRBV5-8

CDR3: CASSLRRGANNEQFF
DNA: TGCGCCAGCAGCCTCCGTCGGGGGGCCAACAATGAGCAGTTCTTC
J: TRBJ2-1
size: -
D: -
V: TRBV4-1

CDR3: CASSRTGGMTYNEQFF
DNA: TGTGCCAGCAGCAGGACAGGGGGAATGACCTACAATGAGCAGTTCTTC
J: TRBJ2-1
size: -
D: TRBD1
V: TRBV6-2/TRBV6-3

CDR3: CASSVEASGRVGANVLTF
DNA: TGTGCCAGCAGCGTAGAGGCTAGCGGGAGGGTTGGGGCCAACGTCCTGACTTTC
J: TRBJ2-6
size: -
D: TRBD2
V: TRBV9

CDR3: CASSESGPYQPQHF
DNA: TGTGCCAGCAGTGAGTCTGGGCCCTATCAGCCCCAGCATTTT
J: TRBJ1-5
size: -
D: -
V: TRBV6-1

CDR3: CASSGDRGITGYTF
DNA: TGTGCCAGCAGCGGGGACAGGGGAATTACTGGCTACACCTTC
J: TRBJ1-2
size: -
D: TRBD1
V: TRBV3-1/TRBV3-2

CDR3: CASSRQSGQGYQPQHF
DNA: TGCGCCAGCAGCCGACAAAGTGGACAGGGTTATCAGCCCCAGCATTTT
J: TRBJ1-5
size: -
D: TRBD1
V: TRBV4-1